The 26 T cell receptor beta chains listed next were all sequenced from one sample in a study of blood T cell repertoires in COVID-19. TCRdb keeps only in-frame clones here, not all; method: immunoSEQ multiplex PCR. The sample has 150,000 to 200,000 clones, about 82% seen once; the top ten hold about 5.5%. The sample comprised peripheral blood. These receptors all come from a woman in her 30s with acute or convalescent COVID-19.

This clone was counted between two and nine times. This chain uses TRBV4-3 with TRBJ2-1; 9 bases are shared with TRBD1. Germline V gene sequence: CDR1 LGHNA, CDR2 YSLEER. This CDR3 region has 15 residues. The ends lost 3 bases at V and 4 bases at J; junction bases unmatched: 4. Written as DNA, the CDR3 is TGCGCCAGCAGCCAGGGACAGGGAATTTACAATGAGCAGTTCTTC. Translated, it gives CASSQGQGIYNEQFF.

Concerning this clone itself: Other DNA sequences in the same sample also yield this CDR3. This chain joins TRBV28 and TRBJ1-2; 7 positions match TRBD1. CDR1 is MDHEN, CDR2 SYDVKM, per germline. J lost 4 bases, V lost 2 bases, and 7 bases had no gene match. The CDR3 spans 15 residues. CDR3 sequence reads: CASSLGRQGGYGYTF. CDR3 DNA sequence: TGTGCCAGCAGTTTAGGGAGACAGGGTGGCTATGGCTACACCTTC.

The CDR3, as DNA: TGCGCCAGCAGCTTCGGTAGCGGGCGTAGCACAGATACGCAGTATTTT. Encoded protein: CASSFGSGRSTDTQYF. This sequence joins TRBV5-1 and TRBJ2-3, with 7 bases that match TRBD2. V lost 2 bases to trimming and J lost 0 bases; unmatched junction nucleotides: 6. This CDR3 is built from 16 residues. Germline V gene data show CDR1 as SGHRS and CDR2 as YFSETQ.

The chain's CDR3 is CASSSASGSLETQYF. As DNA, the CDR3 is TGTGCCAGCAGTTCGGCTAGCGGGAGTCTAGAGACCCAGTACTTC. This rearrangement joins TRBV27 to TRBJ2-5; 10 bases line up with TRBD2. The CDR3 totals 15 residues. V lost 4 bases to trimming and J lost 4 bases; unmatched junction nucleotides: 6. The V gene's germline CDR1 is MNHEY and CDR2 SMNVEV (reference sequence).

The rearrangement joins TRBV28 to TRBJ1-1; unclear D gene. The ends were cut back, 5 bases at V and 9 bases at J, with 10 bases in the middle. The CDR3 loop spans 11 amino acids. Germline V gene sequence: CDR1 MDHEN, CDR2 SYDVKM. In DNA, the CDR3 is TGTGCCAGCAGTGTCGTGGGCAAAGCTTTCTTT. Protein: CASSVVGKAFF.

Here the CDR3 reads CASSSGLAGVEQYF. CDR3 in DNA: TGTGCCAGCAGCTCGGGACTAGCGGGGGTCGAGCAGTACTTC. The chain is built from TRBV7-2 and TRBJ2-7; TRBD2 aligns across 14 bases. Germline loops: CDR1 SGHTA, CDR2 FQGNSA. Trimming cost V 4 bases and J 6 bases; bases outside gene matches: 2. The CDR3 covers 14 residues.

The sample holds a few counts of this clone. The rearrangement uses TRBV6-5 and TRBJ2-3, with 9 bases matching TRBD2. CDR3 length: 13 residues. Losses at the gene ends were 7 bases for V and 3 bases for J; bases not matched to a gene: 2. Germline assignment: CDR1 MNHEY and CDR2 SVGAGI. CDR3 sequence reads: CASKAGGTDTQYF. CDR3 DNA sequence: TGTGCCAGCAAAGCGGGGGGAACAGATACGCAGTATTTT.

The chain is built from TRBV28 and TRBJ1-1; no clear D. Per germline, CDR1 MDHEN and CDR2 SYDVKM. The CDR3 runs 12 residues. Trimming pared 7 bases from V and 7 bases from J, leaving 13 bases between. The CDR3 bases are TGTGCCAGCACCCTATTCTCCGGTGAAGCTTTCTTT. Its translation is CASTLFSGEAFF.

This clone is a singleton in its sample. The CDR3 region has the DNA TGTGCCAGCAGACAAACGGACAGCGAGTCCTACGAGCAGTACTTC. This gives the protein CASRQTDSESYEQYF. The genes are TRBV3-1 (or the pseudogene TRBV3-2) and TRBJ2-7; D may be TRBD1 (6 bases). From germline, CDR1 is LGHDT and CDR2 YNNKEL (reference sequence). V was cut by 6 bases and J by 1 base, with 16 bases left in between. The CDR3 has 15 residues.

This clone was seen a handful of times. The chain couples TRBV7-9 to TRBJ2-3; 7 bases agree with TRBD1. The ends lost 5 bases at V and 2 bases at J; junction bases unmatched: 4. Germline CDR1 SEHNR, CDR2 FQNEAQ (reference sequence). The CDR3 has 14 amino acids. CDR3 residues: CASSRTGTTDTQYF. In DNA, the CDR3 is TGTGCCAGCAGCCGGACAGGCACCACAGATACGCAGTATTTT.

The genes are TRBV7-9 and TRBJ2-1, with 7 positions matching TRBD1. The germline V gene has CDR1 SEHNR and CDR2 FQNEAQ (reference sequence). V was pared by 6 bases and J by 8 bases, with 7 bases of the junction left unmatched. The CDR3 consists of 13 residues. The CDR3 sequence is CASSPRDSYEQFF. The CDR3 nucleotides read TGTGCCAGCAGTCCCCGGGACAGCTATGAGCAGTTCTTC.

The chain couples TRBV9 to TRBJ2-7, with TRBD1 matching 8 bases. The V gene's germline CDR1 is SGDLS and CDR2 YYNGEE. CDR3 size: 14 residues. V was pared by 4 bases and J by 1 base, with 4 bases of the junction left unmatched. The CDR3 protein is CASSPRDRSYEQYF. The CDR3 DNA sequence: TGTGCCAGCAGCCCCCGGGACAGGTCCTACGAGCAGTACTTC.

The DNA of the CDR3 is TGCGCCAGCAGCTCCGGGGGGACAGGGGGTTACGATGGCTACACCTTC. It codes for CASSSGGTGGYDGYTF. The chain links TRBV5-1 to TRBJ1-2, with TRBD1 identical over 11 bases. J gave up 6 bases and V 3 bases, and 10 bases lay outside the gene matches. Germline assignment: CDR1 SGHRS and CDR2 YFSETQ. There are 16 residues in the CDR3.

The chain recombines TRBV5-5 with TRBJ2-3; 7 positions agree with TRBD2. The germline V gene encodes CDR1 SGHKS and CDR2 YYEKEE (reference sequence). With V trimmed by 4 bases and J by 3 bases, 8 bases remained unmatched. This CDR3 contains 15 residues. The CDR3, as DNA: TGTGCCAGCAGCCGCACCGGGGGGAGAACAGATACGCAGTATTTT. This sequence encodes CASSRTGGRTDTQYF. Drawing the rest from reference TRBV5-5 and TRBJ2-3, the complete variable domain is DAGVTQSPTHLIKTRGQQVTLRCSPISGHKSVSWYQQVLGQGPQFIFQYYEKEERGRGNFPDRFSARQFPNYSSELNVNALLLGDSALYLCASSRTGGRTDTQYFGPGTRLTVL.

This clone has a handful of counts. The rearrangement uses TRBV14 and TRBJ1-5; 8 bases are shared with TRBD1. With V trimmed by 1 base and J by 9 bases, 5 bases remained unmatched. The CDR3 loop spans 14 amino acids. CDR1 and CDR2 from the germline V gene are SGHDN and FVKESK. The CDR3 spells CASSQGTGWSPQHF. The CDR3 region has the DNA TGTGCCAGCAGCCAAGGGACAGGGTGGTCGCCCCAGCATTTT.

This chain links TRBV11-3 with TRBJ2-2, with TRBD1 as a possible D gene (5 bases). Trimming removed 1 base at V and 4 bases at J, with 10 bases between. CDR3 length equals 15 residues. Germline V gene sequence: CDR1 SGHNT, CDR2 YENEEA. The CDR3 DNA reads TGTGCCAGCAGCTTAGGGGGCGCAGGCACCGGGGAGCTGTTTTTT. It translates to CASSLGGAGTGELFF.

The V and J genes are TRBV6-5 and TRBJ2-7; no firm D call. Germline CDR1 is MNHEY and CDR2 is SVGAGI. There are 14 residues in the CDR3. The V gene lost 0 bases and the J gene lost 7 bases, with 13 bases spanning the gap. The CDR3 DNA reads as TGTGCCAGCAGTTACTCGGGCAGGCCGTTGGAGCAGTACTTC. It specifies CASSYSGRPLEQYF.

The chain links TRBV2 to TRBJ2-1, with 7 bases lining up with TRBD2. This CDR3 region has 16 residues. With V trimmed by 2 bases and J by 5 bases, 9 bases remained unmatched. The germline CDR1 and CDR2 sequences are SNHLY and FYNNEI. DNA for the CDR3: TGTGCCAGCAGTGAACGTAGCGGGCTCGGGGACAATGAGCAGTTCTTC. It specifies CASSERSGLGDNEQFF.

This CDR3 is CATTRDRLVDYPYEQYF. CDR3 nucleotide sequence: TGTGCCACCACCCGGGACAGGCTCGTGGATTACCCCTACGAGCAGTACTTC. The rearrangement links TRBV28 to TRBJ2-7; 8 nucleotides line up with TRBD1. The length of the CDR3 is 17 residues. Germline assignment: CDR1 MDHEN and CDR2 SYDVKM. The V and J ends lost 10 bases and 2 bases, in that order; junction bases with no gene match: 19.

The chain uses TRBV7-9 and TRBJ1-2; TRBD1 matches 9 bases. This CDR3 region has 15 residues. The trim removed 4 bases at V and 4 bases at J, leaving 7 bases unmatched. The germline V gene encodes CDR1 SEHNR and CDR2 FQNEAQ (reference sequence). DNA of the CDR3: TGTGCCAGCAGCTCACAGGGGGCGCATATCTATGGCTACACCTTC. This codes for CASSSQGAHIYGYTF. The complete variable domain, with remaining parts taken from reference TRBV7-9 and TRBJ1-2, reads DTGVSQNPRHKITKRGQNVTFRCDPISEHNRLYWYRQTLGQGPEFLTYFQNEAQLEKSRLLSDRFSAERPKGSFSTLEIQRTEQGDSAMYLCASSSQGAHIYGYTFGSGTRLTVV.

This clone was seen a handful of times. The gene calls are TRBV5-8 and TRBJ1-3; D might be TRBD1 (5 bases). Trimming removed 5 bases from V and 0 bases from J, with 15 bases in between. There are 16 residues in the CDR3. The germline gives CDR1 SGHTS, CDR2 YDEGEE. The CDR3 DNA is TGTGCCAGCAGAAGAATACAGGATACCTCTGGAAACACCATATATTTT. Amino acids: CASRRIQDTSGNTIYF.

This sequence joins TRBV6-2 or TRBV6-3 and TRBJ2-1; D may be TRBD1 (6 bases). The CDR3 has 12 residues. Germline V gene lookup returns CDR1 MNHEY and CDR2 SVGEGT. Trimming removed 6 bases from V and 7 bases from J, with 10 bases in between. The chain's CDR3 is CASSPTGNEQFF. The CDR3 DNA sequence: TGTGCCAGCAGCCCAACAGGGAATGAGCAGTTCTTC.

The chain is built from TRBV7-9 and TRBJ1-4, with D perhaps matching TRBD1 (5 bases). V lost 5 bases to trimming and J lost 2 bases, with 15 bases between them. This CDR3 has 16 amino acids. In germline, CDR1 is SEHNR, CDR2 FQNEAQ (reference sequence). The CDR3 loop is CASSLRGGWTNEKLFF. The CDR3 DNA is TGTGCCAGCAGCCTCCGGGGGGGATGGACTAATGAAAAACTGTTTTTT.

The rearrangement uses TRBV6-1 and TRBJ1-2, with TRBD1 matching over 8 bases. CDR3 length equals 15 residues. Germline V gene lookup returns CDR1 MNHNS and CDR2 SASEGT. The ends lost 1 base at V and 4 bases at J; junction bases unmatched: 5. The CDR3 here is CASSEGTGRSYGYTF. CDR3 nucleotides: TGTGCCAGCAGTGAAGGGACAGGGAGGTCCTATGGCTACACCTTC.

The rearrangement links TRBV6-2 or TRBV6-3 to TRBJ1-5; 7 bases fit TRBD1. V lost 0 bases, J lost 3 bases, and 8 bases stayed unmatched. From germline, CDR1 is MNHEY and CDR2 SVGEGT. This CDR3 has 17 amino acids. CDR3 residues: CASSYSPTGALNQPQHF. The CDR3 nucleotides read TGTGCCAGCAGTTACTCCCCTACAGGGGCCCTCAATCAGCCCCAGCATTTT.

The rearrangement uses TRBV25-1 and TRBJ1-1; D is unresolved. Germline CDR1 MGHDK, CDR2 SYGVNS. This CDR3 is 13 amino acids long. Trimming removed 1 base from V and 2 bases from J, with 5 bases in between. The CDR3 coding sequence is TGTGCCAGCAGTGAATCCCTCAACACTGAAGCTTTCTTT. It yields the protein CASSESLNTEAFF. The full variable domain, rest sourced from reference TRBV25-1 and TRBJ1-1, is EADIYQTPRYLVIGTGKKITLECSQTMGHDKMYWYQQDPGMELHLIHYSYGVNSTEKGDLSSESTVSRIRTEHFPLTLESARPSHTSQYLCASSESLNTEAFFGQGTRLTVV.